A selection of T cell receptor beta chains follows, all from one sample in a study of cytomegalovirus exposure and HLA in healthy donors. Some clones are missing from TCRdb's copy, which holds only in-frame ones; the method was immunoSEQ multiplex PCR. The sample lists some 170,000 clones, nearly 80% seen once, with around 9.8% in the top ten. What was sequenced was PBMCs. The receptors originated from a young man in good health and CMV-seropositive. Both conserved end residues are part of each CDR3. Each record gives: CDR3 protein, CDR3 DNA, D gene, V gene, J gene, CDR3 length, clone size. D genes are given only for firm matches. Clone size is shown for a subset of rows, as once, few, many or a class of expanded clone.

CASSEGIAVGNTGELFF	TGTGCCAGCAGCGAAGGGATAGCGGTTGGGAACACCGGGGAGCTGTTTTTT	.	TRBV7-8	TRBJ2-2	17	few
CASSASGGITDTQYF	TGTGCCAGCAGCGCGAGCGGGGGGATCACAGATACGCAGTATTTT	TRBD2	TRBV9	TRBJ2-3	15	.
CASTSSGRGQPQHF	TGTGCCAGTACATCCTCAGGCCGGGGTCAGCCCCAGCATTTT	.	TRBV19	TRBJ1-5	14	once
CASSQETGSGANVLTF	TGCGCCAGCAGCCAGGAGACAGGCTCTGGGGCCAACGTCCTGACTTTC	.	TRBV4-1	TRBJ2-6	16	.
CASSSGQYRTGELFF	TGTGCCAGTAGTTCCGGACAGTATCGCACCGGGGAGCTGTTTTTT	.	TRBV19	TRBJ2-2	15	.
CASSVVASTDTQYF	TGTGCCAGCAGCGTAGTAGCGTCGACAGATACGCAGTATTTT	.	TRBV9	TRBJ2-3	14	.
CASSQAGLAKNIQYF	TGTGCCAGCAGCCAAGCGGGGCTAGCCAAAAACATTCAGTACTTC	TRBD2	TRBV6-5	TRBJ2-4	15	few
CASSVAGGVETQYF	TGTGCCAGCAGCGTAGCCGGGGGAGTGGAGACCCAGTACTTC	.	TRBV9	TRBJ2-5	14	.
CASSYSRSAGNTIYF	TGTGCCAGCAGTTACTCGAGGTCGGCTGGAAACACCATATATTTT	.	TRBV6-5	TRBJ1-3	15	.
CSSSLYVQPGNTIYF	TGTTCCAGCAGCTTATACGTACAGCCTGGAAACACCATATATTTT	.	TRBV7-9	TRBJ1-3	15	.
CASSDQGSYGYTF	TGTGCCAGCAGTGATCAGGGTTCCTATGGCTACACCTTC	.	TRBV2	TRBJ1-2	13	once
CASSEVGVQPQHF	TGTGCCAGCAGTGAAGTAGGGGTTCAGCCCCAGCATTTT	.	TRBV6-1	TRBJ1-5	13	.
CASSDSSVPNYGYTF	TGTGCCAGCAGTGACTCCTCAGTACCTAACTATGGCTACACCTTC	.	TRBV6-4	TRBJ1-2	15	few
CASSPRVLGSVNYNEQFF	TGTGCCAGCTCACCAAGGGTCCTGGGGAGTGTCAACTACAATGAGCAGTTCTTC	.	TRBV18	TRBJ2-1	18	.
CSSSLEDIVIKF	TGTTCCAGCAGCTTAGAGGACATCGTTATTAAATTT	.	TRBV7-9	TRBJ1-6	12	few
CASRQGKVGEQFF	TGTGCCAGTCGACAGGGGAAGGTAGGTGAGCAGTTCTTC	TRBD1	TRBV19	TRBJ2-1	13	.
CASSLGKPRGAKSYEQYF	TGTGCCAGCAGCTTAGGGAAACCTCGGGGGGCCAAATCCTACGAGCAGTACTTC	.	TRBV7-8	TRBJ2-7	18	few
CASSLGPGPYEQYF	TGTGCCAGCAGCTTAGGACCAGGGCCCTACGAGCAGTACTTC	.	TRBV11-3	TRBJ2-7	14	.
CASSYEGREYYNEQFF	TGTGCCAGCAGCTACGAGGGGCGGGAGTACTACAATGAGCAGTTCTTC	TRBD2	TRBV7-9	TRBJ2-1	16	.
CASIPDRGLTDTQYF	TGTGCCAGTATCCCGGACAGGGGGTTGACAGATACGCAGTATTTT	TRBD1	TRBV5-6	TRBJ2-3	15	.
CASSLGLYTGELFF	TGTGCCAGCAGCTTAGGCCTCTACACCGGGGAGCTGTTTTTT	.	TRBV13	TRBJ2-2	14	.
CASSGLEQYF	TGTGCCAGCAGCGGACTTGAGCAGTACTTC	.	TRBV7-9	TRBJ2-7	10	.
CASSLTGVNTGELFF	TGTGCCAGCAGCTTAACGGGAGTGAACACCGGGGAGCTGTTTTTT	.	TRBV11-2	TRBJ2-2	15	.
CSVEQADEKLFF	TGCAGCGTTGAGCAAGCGGATGAAAAACTGTTTTTT	.	TRBV29-1	TRBJ1-4	12	.
CASSQEGGAVLRGYGYTF	TGTGCCAGCAGCCAAGAAGGCGGTGCAGTGCTAAGGGGATATGGCTACACCTTC	.	TRBV4-2	TRBJ1-2	18	.
CASSQDLGQLGVLAGVRYEQFF	TGCGCCAGCAGCCAAGATTTGGGTCAATTGGGAGTACTAGCGGGAGTTCGGTATGAGCAGTTCTTC	TRBD2	TRBV4-1	TRBJ2-1	22	.
CASSQSGGSTDTQYF	TGTGCCAGCAGTCAGAGCGGGGGCAGCACAGATACGCAGTATTTT	TRBD2	TRBV6-5	TRBJ2-3	15	.
CASSLMPGSTDTQYF	TGTGCCAGCAGCTTAATGCCAGGAAGCACAGATACGCAGTATTTT	.	TRBV11-1	TRBJ2-3	15	.
CASSQAVHGTDTQYF	TGTGCCAGCAGCCAAGCGGTTCATGGCACAGATACGCAGTATTTT	.	TRBV7-2	TRBJ2-3	15	.
CASSIGPANTGELFF	TGTGCCAGTAGTATTGGGCCAGCGAACACCGGGGAGCTGTTTTTT	.	TRBV19	TRBJ2-2	15	.
CASGRGRTDTQYF	TGTGCCAGCGGTAGGGGGCGTACAGATACGCAGTATTTT	TRBD1	TRBV2	TRBJ2-3	13	few
CASSFDRGPSSYTF	TGTGCCAGCAGTTTTGACAGGGGACCTTCGAGCTACACCTTC	TRBD1	TRBV28	TRBJ1-2	14	.
CASSGRDQPQHF	TGTGCCAGTAGTGGGAGGGATCAGCCCCAGCATTTT	.	TRBV19	TRBJ1-5	12	.
CASSELTGRPGTGELFF	TGTGCCAGCAGTGAATTGACAGGGAGGCCGGGCACCGGGGAGCTGTTTTTT	.	TRBV2	TRBJ2-2	17	.
CATKTGETQYF	TGTGCCACCAAGACGGGGGAGACCCAGTACTTC	.	TRBV6-5	TRBJ2-5	11	.
CASSLAGGPYEQYF	TGCGCCAGCAGTCTGGCGGGAGGGCCCTACGAGCAGTACTTC	TRBD2	TRBV23-1	TRBJ2-7	14	.
CASSFRQGSYREEQYF	TGTGCCAGCAGCTTCCGACAGGGGTCCTACCGAGAGGAGCAGTACTTC	TRBD1	TRBV11-1	TRBJ2-7	16	.
CASSQRLAGASRETQYF	TGCGCCAGCAGCCAAAGACTAGCGGGAGCATCCAGGGAGACCCAGTACTTC	TRBD2	TRBV4-1	TRBJ2-5	17	.
CSATLGILAKNIQYF	TGCAGCGCCACTCTCGGTATCCTAGCCAAAAACATTCAGTACTTC	.	TRBV29-1	TRBJ2-4	15	once
CASSSLNSYNEQFF	TGTGCCAGCAGCTCCCTAAACTCCTACAATGAGCAGTTCTTC	.	TRBV7-2	TRBJ2-1	14	.
CASGFGTVNYGYTF	TGTGCTAGTGGTTTTGGGACAGTTAACTATGGCTACACCTTC	TRBD1	TRBV12-5	TRBJ1-2	14	.
CASSQMTGGGETQYF	TGTGCCAGCAGCCAAATGACGGGAGGTGGGGAGACCCAGTACTTC	TRBD2	TRBV5-4	TRBJ2-5	15	.
CASSQDRNVGANVLTF	TGCGCCAGCAGCCAAGATAGAAACGTTGGGGCCAACGTCCTGACTTTC	.	TRBV4-1	TRBJ2-6	16	.
CASSLAGRSYEQYF	TGTGCCAGCAGCTTAGCGGGGCGCTCCTACGAGCAGTACTTC	.	TRBV7-9	TRBJ2-7	14	.
CASSLEGGAEAFF	TGTGCCAGCAGCTTAGAAGGGGGGGCTGAAGCTTTCTTT	.	TRBV7-6	TRBJ1-1	13	.
CSAVLLDRGRLPSYEQYF	TGCAGCGCCGTTCTTCTGGACAGGGGGCGACTCCCCTCCTACGAGCAGTACTTC	TRBD1	TRBV29-1	TRBJ2-7	18	.
CASRVQEGYQETQYF	TGTGCCAGTCGCGTCCAGGAGGGGTACCAAGAGACCCAGTACTTC	.	TRBV19	TRBJ2-5	15	.